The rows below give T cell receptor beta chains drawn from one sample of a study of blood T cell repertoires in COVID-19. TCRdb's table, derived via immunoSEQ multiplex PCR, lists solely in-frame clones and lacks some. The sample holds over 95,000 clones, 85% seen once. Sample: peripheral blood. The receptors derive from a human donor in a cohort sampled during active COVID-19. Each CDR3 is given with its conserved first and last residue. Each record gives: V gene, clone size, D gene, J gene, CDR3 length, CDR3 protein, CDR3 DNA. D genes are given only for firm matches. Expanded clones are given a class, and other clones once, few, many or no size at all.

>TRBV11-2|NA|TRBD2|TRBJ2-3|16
CASSARLAFITDTQYF
TGTGCCAGCAGCGCCCGACTAGCGTTTATAACAGATACGCAGTATTTT
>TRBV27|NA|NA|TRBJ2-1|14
CASSLWGGHNEQFF
TGTGCCAGCAGTTTATGGGGGGGCCACAATGAGCAGTTCTTC
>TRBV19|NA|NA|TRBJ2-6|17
CASSIDRRSSGANVLTF
TGTGCCAGTAGTATAGACCGCAGATCCTCTGGGGCCAACGTCCTGACTTTC
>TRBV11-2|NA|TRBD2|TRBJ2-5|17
CASSPGSAGGFQETQYF
TGTGCCAGCAGCCCGGGGTCAGCGGGGGGTTTTCAGGAGACCCAGTACTTC
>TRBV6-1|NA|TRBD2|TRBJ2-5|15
CARYELAGNQETQYF
TGTGCCAGGTATGAGCTAGCGGGCAACCAAGAGACCCAGTACTTC
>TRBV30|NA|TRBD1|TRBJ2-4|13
CAWKRTGGNIQYF
TGTGCCTGGAAAAGGACAGGGGGGAACATTCAGTACTTC
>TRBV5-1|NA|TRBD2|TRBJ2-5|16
CASSLTTGTRPGTQYF
TGCGCCAGCAGCTTGACCACCGGGACTAGGCCAGGGACCCAGTACTTC
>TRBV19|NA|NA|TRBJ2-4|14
CASSAQGGLNIQYF
TGTGCCAGTAGTGCCCAGGGTGGGTTAAACATTCAGTACTTC
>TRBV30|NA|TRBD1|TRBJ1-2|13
CAWSRRQGDGYTF
TGTGCCTGGAGTCGGAGACAGGGCGATGGCTACACCTTC
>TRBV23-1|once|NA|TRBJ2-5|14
CASSRGSGEETQYF
TGCGCCAGCAGTCGAGGTAGCGGAGAGGAGACCCAGTACTTC
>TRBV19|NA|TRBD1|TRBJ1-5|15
CASRKTGGISQPQHF
TGTGCCAGTAGGAAGACAGGGGGCATTAGTCAGCCCCAGCATTTT
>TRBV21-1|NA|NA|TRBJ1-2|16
CASSTELRGTSWGYTF
TGTGCCAGCAGCACCGAACTACGGGGAACTTCTTGGGGCTACACCTTC
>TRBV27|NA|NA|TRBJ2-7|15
CASSLAAGLTYEQYF
TGTGCCAGCAGTTTGGCTGCAGGCCTCACCTACGAGCAGTACTTC
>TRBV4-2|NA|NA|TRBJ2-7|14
CASSQGLQNYEQYF
TGTGCCAGCAGCCAAGGCCTTCAGAACTACGAGCAGTACTTC
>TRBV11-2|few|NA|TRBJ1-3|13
CASSLGGGNTIYF
TGTGCCAGCAGCTTAGGCGGTGGAAACACCATATATTTT
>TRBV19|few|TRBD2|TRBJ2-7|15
CASSSRWGGDYEQYF
TGTGCCAGTAGTTCTCGTTGGGGAGGGGATTACGAGCAGTACTTC
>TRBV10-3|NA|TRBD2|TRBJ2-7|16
CAISGTSGGFSYEQYF
TGTGCCATCAGTGGAACTAGCGGGGGCTTCTCCTACGAGCAGTACTTC
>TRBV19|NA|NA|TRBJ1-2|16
CASSRSGIGTNYGYTF
TGTGCCAGTAGTAGATCAGGCATTGGCACTAACTATGGCTACACCTTC
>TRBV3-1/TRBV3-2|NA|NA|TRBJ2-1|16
CASSQEVAEPYNEQFF
TGTGCCAGCAGCCAAGAGGTAGCGGAGCCCTACAATGAGCAGTTCTTC
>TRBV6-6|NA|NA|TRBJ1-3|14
CASDPSGSGNTIYF
TGTGCCAGCGACCCCTCAGGAAGCGGAAACACCATATATTTT
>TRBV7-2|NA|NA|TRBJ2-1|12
CASSSPRNEQFF
TGTGCCAGCAGCTCCCCGAGGAATGAGCAGTTCTTC
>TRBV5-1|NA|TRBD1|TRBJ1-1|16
CASSIHRDRLNTEAFF
TGCGCCAGCAGCATTCACCGGGACAGACTTAACACTGAAGCTTTCTTT
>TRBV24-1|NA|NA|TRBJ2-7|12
CATSDGVTEQYF
TGTGCCACCAGTGACGGGGTCACCGAGCAGTACTTC
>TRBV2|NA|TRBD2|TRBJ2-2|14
CASSNTGGTGELFF
TGTGCCAGCAGTAACACGGGGGGCACCGGGGAGCTGTTTTTT
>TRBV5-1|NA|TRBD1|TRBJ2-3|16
CASSLADRVGTDTQYF
TGCGCCAGCAGCTTGGCTGACAGGGTGGGCACAGATACGCAGTATTTT
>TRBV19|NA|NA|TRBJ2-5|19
CASSRDRLTGDARQETQYF
TGTGCCAGTAGTAGGGATCGGTTGACGGGGGACGCCCGCCAAGAGACCCAGTACTTC
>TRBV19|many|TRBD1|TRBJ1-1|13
CASSINRGHEAFF
TGTGCCAGTAGTATAAACAGGGGGCACGAAGCTTTCTTT
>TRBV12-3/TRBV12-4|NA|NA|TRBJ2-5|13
CASSLLETETQYF
TGTGCCAGCAGTTTACTAGAGACCGAGACCCAGTACTTC
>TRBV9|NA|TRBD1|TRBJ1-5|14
CASSAGTGLQPQHF
TGTGCCAGCAGCGCCGGGACAGGGCTTCAGCCCCAGCATTTT
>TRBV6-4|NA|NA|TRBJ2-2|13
CASGAANTGELFF
TGTGCCAGCGGGGCCGCGAACACCGGGGAGCTGTTTTTT
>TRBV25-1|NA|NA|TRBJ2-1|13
CASSGLLQDEQFF
TGTGCCAGCAGTGGCTTATTACAGGATGAGCAGTTCTTC
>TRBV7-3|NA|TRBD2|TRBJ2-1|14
CASSPLAGPNEQFF
TGTGCCAGCAGCCCCTTAGCGGGGCCCAATGAGCAGTTCTTC
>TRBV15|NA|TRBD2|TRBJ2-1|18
CATSRGSGVPSSYNEQFF
TGTGCCACCAGCAGGGGAAGCGGGGTTCCGAGCTCCTACAATGAGCAGTTCTTC
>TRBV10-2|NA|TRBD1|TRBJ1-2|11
CASQTGDGYTF
TGCGCCAGTCAGACAGGGGACGGCTACACCTTC
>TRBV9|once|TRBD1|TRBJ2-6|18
CASSVSGTGGEGANVLTF
TGTGCCAGCAGCGTGTCCGGGACAGGGGGCGAAGGGGCCAACGTCCTGACTTTC
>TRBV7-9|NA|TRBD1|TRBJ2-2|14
CASSLDRATGELFF
TGTGCCAGCAGCTTGGACAGGGCCACCGGGGAGCTGTTTTTT
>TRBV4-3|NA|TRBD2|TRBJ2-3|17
CASSQDVSGGAGDTQYF
TGCGCCAGCAGCCAAGATGTTAGCGGGGGGGCCGGAGATACGCAGTATTTT
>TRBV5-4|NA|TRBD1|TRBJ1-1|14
CASSLRDRGSEAFF
TGTGCCAGCAGCTTGAGGGACAGGGGCTCTGAAGCTTTCTTT
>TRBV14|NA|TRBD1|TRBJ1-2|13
CASSREEGAGYTF
TGTGCCAGCAGCCGTGAGGAGGGGGCCGGCTACACCTTC
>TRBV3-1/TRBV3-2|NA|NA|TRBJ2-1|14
CASSQVVAGVEQFF
TGTGCCAGCAGCCAAGTAGTAGCAGGGGTTGAGCAGTTCTTC
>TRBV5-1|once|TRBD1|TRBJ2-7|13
CASTGQDSYEQYF
TGCGCCAGCACCGGACAGGACTCCTACGAGCAGTACTTC